Shown below are 23 T cell receptor beta chains from a single sample sequenced in a study of post-analysis software for immune sequencing data. Study-level results: Patients showed TRBV5-6, TRBV5-1 and TRBV20-1 among about five TRBV segments more frequent than in controls.

Unique molecular identifiers were present in the TCR beta cDNA libraries. TCRdb recomputed calls from the PCR reads with MiXCR, one row per CDR3 protein. The sample carries approximately 730,000 distinct CDR3 sequences, around 45% recorded once. No cognate antigen is known for these TCRs. Sequencing input: blood. The receptor source for this set is a girl aged 10-17 years with multiple sclerosis.

Only one count was recorded for this clonotype. This CDR3 is CASSFWDRGKYGYTF. For the CDR3, the DNA is TGTGCCAGCAGCTTTTGGGACAGGGGAAAGTATGGCTACACCTTC. V gene TRBV7-9 combines with J gene TRBJ1-2; 10 positions agree with TRBD1. Germline trimming cut 3 bases from V and 5 bases from J; bases unmatched to any gene: 6. The CDR3 loop spans 15 amino acids. The germline V gene encodes CDR1 SEHNR and CDR2 FQNEAQ (reference sequence).

The CDR3 loop reads CSAKREGGRPPNNEQFF. The CDR3 DNA reads as TGCAGTGCTAAAAGGGAGGGAGGGAGGCCCCCAAACAATGAGCAGTTCTTC. The V gene is TRBV20-1, the J gene TRBJ2-1; 7 bases fit TRBD2. Germline-derived CDR1 and CDR2 are DFQATT and SNEGSKA (reference sequence). V was pared by 4 bases and J by 5 bases, with 17 bases of the junction left unmatched. The CDR3 totals 17 residues.

This clonotype was observed a handful of times. The chain combines TRBV14 with TRBJ2-1; 14 bases match TRBD2. Germline V gene sequence: CDR1 SGHDN, CDR2 FVKESK. V was clipped by 3 bases and J by 0 bases; unmatched bases: 10. The CDR3 covers 20 residues. The CDR3 spells CASSHPGLAGGPSSYNEQFF. The CDR3 DNA is TGTGCCAGCAGCCACCCCGGACTAGCGGGAGGTCCAAGCTCCTACAATGAGCAGTTCTTC.

The V and J genes are TRBV12-3 or TRBV12-4 and TRBJ2-1; D uncertain. This CDR3 spans 14 amino acids. Trimming cost V 6 bases and J 11 bases, with 20 bases left between them. The CDR3: CASSFGSPGSQQFF. CDR3 sequence (DNA): TGTGCCAGCAGCTTCGGCTCCCCGGGCTCTCAGCAGTTCTTC.

The J gene is TRBJ2-1, the V gene TRBV15; tentatively, D is TRBD2 (6 bases). The CDR3 has 15 amino acids. Germline loops: CDR1 LNHNV, CDR2 YYDKDF (reference sequence). With 2 bases removed from V and 5 bases from J, the gap between germline ends came to 13 bases. CDR3 coding DNA: TGTGCCACCAGCAGACACGGGAGACTCGACAATGAGCAGTTCTTC. It is translated as CATSRHGRLDNEQFF.

The V call is TRBV6-5, the J call TRBJ2-3, with no clear D. CDR1 MNHEY and CDR2 SVGAGI come from the germline V gene. The ends were cut back, 8 bases at V and 0 bases at J, with 9 bases in the middle. The CDR3 is made up of 13 amino acids. CDR3 loop: CASRVGSTDTQYF. CDR3 sequence (DNA): TGTGCCAGCCGGGTCGGGAGCACAGATACGCAGTATTTT.

This chain joins TRBV24-1 and TRBJ2-5, with TRBD2 matching 7 bases. V shed 5 bases and J 5 bases; nucleotides not matched to a gene: 10. From germline, CDR1 is KGHDR and CDR2 SFDVKD. The CDR3 has 15 amino acids. The CDR3 here is CATSGFSREGETQYF. The DNA of the CDR3 is TGTGCCACCAGTGGTTTCAGCAGGGAGGGGGAGACCCAGTACTTC.

The chain uses TRBV7-9 and TRBJ2-1; 8 nucleotides align to TRBD1. Per the germline V gene, CDR1 is SEHNR and CDR2 is FQNEAQ (reference sequence). V trimming: 1 base; J trimming: 9 bases; junction bases outside the gene matches: 2. The CDR3 consists of 13 residues. CDR3 DNA sequence: TGTGCCAGCAGCTTAGGGACAGGGAGTGAGCAGTTCTTC. This sequence encodes CASSLGTGSEQFF.

The chain combines TRBV20-1 with TRBJ2-7, with 7 positions matching TRBD2. Germline loops: CDR1 DFQATT, CDR2 SNEGSKA (reference sequence). This CDR3 contains 14 residues. The V segment lost 4 bases and the J segment 0 bases; nucleotides outside the gene matches: 6. This CDR3 is CSANERLASYEQYF. In DNA form, the CDR3 reads TGCAGTGCTAATGAGAGACTAGCCTCCTACGAGCAGTACTTC.

CDR3 sequence: CASSERGGVGVGEQYF. CDR3 nucleotide sequence: TGCGCCAGCAGTGAGCGGGGCGGAGTGGGGGTTGGTGAGCAGTACTTC. This chain uses TRBV10-2 with TRBJ2-5; either TRBD1 or TRBD2 may fit D (5 bases each). Germline CDR1 and CDR2: WSHSY and SAAADI. V dropped 2 bases and J dropped 11 bases, with 24 bases sitting between them. The CDR3 covers 16 residues.

This clonotype appeared a few times. The chain couples TRBV29-1 to TRBJ1-1; 9 bases agree with TRBD1. Germline trimming cut 7 bases from V and 4 bases from J; bases unmatched to any gene: 10. Germline CDR1 is SQVTM and CDR2 is ANQGSEA. There are 14 residues in the CDR3. CDR3: CSATGQGLSTEAFF. The DNA of the CDR3 is TGCAGCGCCACGGGACAGGGCCTATCCACTGAAGCTTTCTTT. Supplemented by reference TRBV29-1 and TRBJ1-1, the full variable domain reads SAVISQKPSRDICQRGTSLTIQCQVDSQVTMMFWYRQQPGQSLTLIATANQGSEATYESGFVIDKFPISRPNLTFSTLTVSNMSPEDSSIYLCSATGQGLSTEAFFGQGTRLTVV.

The genes are TRBV5-1 and TRBJ2-7, with 9 bases identical to TRBD1. This CDR3 has 14 amino acids. The junction had 5 bases not matched to a gene; V was cut back by 1 base and J by 6 bases. Germline assignment: CDR1 SGHRS and CDR2 YFSETQ. The CDR3 spells CASSLHRGQAEQYF. Written as DNA, the CDR3 is TGCGCCAGCAGCTTGCACAGGGGGCAGGCCGAGCAGTACTTC.

V usage is TRBV12-5 and J usage is TRBJ2-6; the match to TRBD1 covers 7 bases. The length of the CDR3 is 17 residues. CDR1 LGHNT and CDR2 FRNRAP come from the germline V gene. The V gene end was trimmed by 1 base and the J gene end by 0 bases; junction bases not matched to a gene: 3. The CDR3 DNA sequence: TGTGCTAGTGGTTTGGACAGGGGCAGCTCTGGGGCCAACGTCCTGACTTTC. As protein: CASGLDRGSSGANVLTF.

This clonotype has a handful of counts. The chain uses TRBV6-5 and TRBJ2-5, with a weak D call TRBD1 (5 bases). CDR1 and CDR2 (germline): MNHEY, SVGAGI. V lost 10 bases and J 6 bases, leaving 21 bases between the germline ends. CDR3 length: 14 amino acids. Here the CDR3 reads CATQPGRDPQTQYF. The CDR3 DNA follows: TGTGCCACCCAACCAGGGCGAGATCCCCAGACCCAGTACTTC.

V usage is TRBV12-3 or TRBV12-4 and J usage is TRBJ2-1, with 11 bases lining up with TRBD2. The CDR3 loop spans 16 amino acids. J lost 6 bases, V lost 7 bases, and 11 bases had no gene match. In nucleotides, the CDR3 is TGTGCCAGCACACTACGGGTACTAGCGGGAGCCAATGAGCAGTTCTTC. Translating it yields CASTLRVLAGANEQFF.

This chain connects TRBV10-2 to TRBJ2-6; a possible D gene is TRBD2 (5 bases). V was shortened by 4 bases and J by 2 bases, with 9 bases between the two germline ends. CDR3 length: 15 amino acids. In germline, CDR1 is WSHSY, CDR2 SAAADI. CDR3: CASSGEEAGANVLTF. The CDR3 DNA is TGCGCCAGCAGTGGTGAGGAGGCTGGGGCCAACGTCCTGACTTTC.

V usage is TRBV6-6 and J usage is TRBJ2-5, with D perhaps TRBD1 or TRBD2 (5 bases each). In germline, CDR1 is MNHNY, CDR2 SVGAGI (reference sequence). This CDR3 is 16 amino acids long. The V and J ends lost 2 bases and 4 bases respectively, with 17 bases between them. CDR3 nucleotides: TGTGCCAGCAGTTACATCTCCGGGGCAGGTAGAGAGACCCAGTACTTC. Amino acids: CASSYISGAGRETQYF.

The chain uses TRBV24-1 and TRBJ2-5; 7 nucleotides match TRBD2. Trimming took 4 bases from V and 5 from J; bases not matched to a gene: 3. The germline V gene has CDR1 KGHDR and CDR2 SFDVKD. The CDR3 has 13 residues. The CDR3 DNA is TGTGCCACCAGTGACTGGGACTACGAGACCCAGTACTTC. Amino acids: CATSDWDYETQYF.

The chain links TRBV20-1 to TRBJ2-1; 9 bases map to TRBD2. The DNA matches TRBJ2-7 better at its end, which makes the J call doubtful. The CDR3 loop spans 16 amino acids. Germline V CDR1 and CDR2: DFQATT, SNEGSKA (reference sequence). As DNA, the CDR3 is TGCAGTGCTAGAACGACTAGCGGAAGCTCCTACAATGAGCAGTACTTC. Amino acids: CSARTTSGSSYNEQYF.

V is TRBV29-1 and J is TRBJ1-1; 11 bases line up with TRBD1. V gave up 6 bases and J gave up 5 bases; unmatched junction bases: 5. This CDR3 region has 13 residues. Germline V lookup: CDR1 SQVTM, CDR2 ANQGSEA. The CDR3 coding sequence is TGCAGCGTCCGGACAGGGGGCCTGACTGAAGCTTTCTTT. This sequence encodes CSVRTGGLTEAFF.

The table lists this clonotype with a few counts. V usage is TRBV4-3 and J usage is TRBJ2-4, with no clear D. Germline V gene data show CDR1 as LGHNA and CDR2 as YSLEER. V shed 0 bases and J shed 7 bases, with 16 bases lying between them. The length of the CDR3 is 16 residues. CDR3 bases: TGCGCCAGCAGCCAAGATTTAGGGCTAAACGGGAACATTCAGTACTTC. The encoded protein is CASSQDLGLNGNIQYF.

V is TRBV3-1 and J is TRBJ2-5; D not resolved. The V gene's germline CDR1 is LGHDT and CDR2 YNNKEL (reference sequence). The CDR3 is 14 amino acids. Trimming took 3 bases from V and 5 from J, leaving 13 bases between them. CDR3 protein: CASSQGWGCETQYF. The DNA of the CDR3 is TGTGCCAGCAGCCAGGGGTGGGGTTGCGAGACCCAGTACTTC.

The J gene is TRBJ1-2, the V gene TRBV10-3; 8 nucleotides line up with TRBD1. The CDR3 runs 14 residues. V dropped 2 bases and J dropped 2; count of bases not matched to a gene: 1. Germline CDR1 ENHRY, CDR2 SYGVKD. For the CDR3, the DNA is TGTGCCATCAGTGAGGCAGGGGGCAACTATGGCTACACCTTC. Its protein is CAISEAGGNYGYTF.